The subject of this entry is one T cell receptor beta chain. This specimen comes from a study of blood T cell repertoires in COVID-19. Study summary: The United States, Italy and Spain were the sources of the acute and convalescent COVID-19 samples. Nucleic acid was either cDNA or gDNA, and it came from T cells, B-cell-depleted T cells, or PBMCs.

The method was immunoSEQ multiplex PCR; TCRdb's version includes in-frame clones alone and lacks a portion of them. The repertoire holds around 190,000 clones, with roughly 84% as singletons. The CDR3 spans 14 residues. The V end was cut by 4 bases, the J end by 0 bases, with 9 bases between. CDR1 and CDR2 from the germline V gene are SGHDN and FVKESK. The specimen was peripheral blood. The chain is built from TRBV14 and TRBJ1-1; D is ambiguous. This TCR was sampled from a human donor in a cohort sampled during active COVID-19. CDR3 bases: TGTGCCAGCAGCCTGTCGGGAATGAACACTGAAGCTTTCTTT. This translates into CASSLSGMNTEAFF.